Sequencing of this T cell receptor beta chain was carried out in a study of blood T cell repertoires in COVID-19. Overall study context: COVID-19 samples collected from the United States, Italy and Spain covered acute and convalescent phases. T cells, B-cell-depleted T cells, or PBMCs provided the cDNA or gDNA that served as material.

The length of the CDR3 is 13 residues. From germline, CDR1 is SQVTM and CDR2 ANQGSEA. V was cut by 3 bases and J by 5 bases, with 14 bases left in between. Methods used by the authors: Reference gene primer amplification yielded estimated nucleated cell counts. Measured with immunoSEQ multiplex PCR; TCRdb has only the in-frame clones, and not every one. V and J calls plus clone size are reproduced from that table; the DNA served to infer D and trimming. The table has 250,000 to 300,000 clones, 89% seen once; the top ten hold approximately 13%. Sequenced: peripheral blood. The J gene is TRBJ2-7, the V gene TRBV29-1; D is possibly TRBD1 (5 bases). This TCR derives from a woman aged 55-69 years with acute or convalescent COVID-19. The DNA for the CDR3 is TGCAGCGTTGACCGGCAGGGTAGCAACGAGCAGTACTTC. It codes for CSVDRQGSNEQYF.